Presented here are 2 T cell receptor beta chains from one specimen sequenced in a study of blood T cell repertoires in COVID-19. Libraries were prepared by immunoSEQ multiplex PCR; TCRdb keeps only in-frame clonotypes and omits some of them. The sample lists roughly 67,000 clones, 80% to 90% seen once, with 4.4% in the top ten. The sample comprised peripheral blood. Receptors were obtained from a man aged 45-60 years with active COVID-19.

The chain links TRBV11-2 to TRBJ2-7, with TRBD1 as a possible D gene (6 bases). This CDR3 contains 12 residues. Trimming stripped 5 bases from V and 6 bases from J, with 11 bases between. Per germline, CDR1 SGHAT and CDR2 FQNNGV. CDR3 nucleotide sequence: TGTGCCAGCAGCCTAACAGGGCGCGAGCAGTACTTC. Amino acid sequence: CASSLTGREQYF.

This clone was counted only a few times. This chain uses TRBV6-5 with TRBJ2-2, with D perhaps TRBD2 (5 bases). The CDR3 covers 15 residues. V lost 7 bases to trimming and J lost 6 bases, with 18 bases between them. Germline-derived CDR1 and CDR2 are MNHEY and SVGAGI. As DNA, the CDR3 is TGTGCCAGCACCCCCCGGCTAGCTTGGGCCGGGGAGCTGTTTTTT. The encoded protein is CASTPRLAWAGELFF.